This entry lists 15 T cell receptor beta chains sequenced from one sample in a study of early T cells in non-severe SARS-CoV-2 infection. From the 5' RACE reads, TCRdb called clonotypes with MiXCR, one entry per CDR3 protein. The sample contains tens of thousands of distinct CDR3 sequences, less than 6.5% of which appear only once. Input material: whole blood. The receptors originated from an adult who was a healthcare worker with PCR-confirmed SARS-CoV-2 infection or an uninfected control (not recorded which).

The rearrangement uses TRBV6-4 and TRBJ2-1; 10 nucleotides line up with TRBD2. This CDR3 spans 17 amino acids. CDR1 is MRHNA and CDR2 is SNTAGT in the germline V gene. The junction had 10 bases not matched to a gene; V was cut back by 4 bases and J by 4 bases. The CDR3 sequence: CASSAKLRTSGYNEQFF. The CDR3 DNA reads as TGTGCCAGCAGTGCCAAATTGCGGACTAGCGGTTACAATGAGCAGTTCTTC.

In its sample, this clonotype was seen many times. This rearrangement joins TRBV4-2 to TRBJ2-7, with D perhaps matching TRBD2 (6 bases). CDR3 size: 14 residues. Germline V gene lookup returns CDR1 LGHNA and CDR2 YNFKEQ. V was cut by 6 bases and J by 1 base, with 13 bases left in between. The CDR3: CASRTLADSYEQYF. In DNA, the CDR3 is TGTGCCAGCAGGACGTTAGCGGATTCCTACGAGCAGTACTTC.

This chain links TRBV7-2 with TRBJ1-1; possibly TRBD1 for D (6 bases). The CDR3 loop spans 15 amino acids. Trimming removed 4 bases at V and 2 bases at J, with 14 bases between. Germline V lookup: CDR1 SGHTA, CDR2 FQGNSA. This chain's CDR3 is CASSWAGAINTEAFF. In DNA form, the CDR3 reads TGTGCCAGCAGCTGGGCAGGGGCCATTAACACTGAAGCTTTCTTT.

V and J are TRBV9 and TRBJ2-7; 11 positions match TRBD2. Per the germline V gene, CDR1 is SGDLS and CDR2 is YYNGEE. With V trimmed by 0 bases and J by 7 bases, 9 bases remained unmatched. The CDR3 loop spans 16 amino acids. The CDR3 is CASSVGLAGGLGEQYF. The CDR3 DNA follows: TGTGCCAGCAGCGTAGGGCTAGCGGGAGGTCTGGGGGAGCAGTACTTC.

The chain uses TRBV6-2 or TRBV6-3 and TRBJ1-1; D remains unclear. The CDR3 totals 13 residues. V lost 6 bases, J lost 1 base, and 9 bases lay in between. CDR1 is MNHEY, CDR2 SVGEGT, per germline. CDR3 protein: CASSLRENTEAFF. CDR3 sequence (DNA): TGTGCCAGCAGCCTAAGGGAGAACACTGAAGCTTTCTTT.

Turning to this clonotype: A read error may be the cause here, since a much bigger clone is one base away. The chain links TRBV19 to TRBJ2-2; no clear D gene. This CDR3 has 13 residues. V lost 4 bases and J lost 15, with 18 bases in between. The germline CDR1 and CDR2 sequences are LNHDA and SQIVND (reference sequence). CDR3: CASSSLIRRAMFF. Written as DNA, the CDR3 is TGTGCCAGTAGTAGCCTGATACGCAGAGCAATGTTTTTT.

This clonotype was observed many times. The CDR3 bases are TGCAGCGTTGAAGGGTGGCAGGGGGCGGCCGAGCAGTACTTC. This sequence encodes CSVEGWQGAAEQYF. The rearrangement joins TRBV29-1 to TRBJ2-7, with TRBD1 matching over 8 bases. The V gene's germline CDR1 is SQVTM and CDR2 ANQGSEA. The CDR3 runs to 14 residues. The J segment lost 6 bases and the V segment lost 1 base, leaving 8 bases of the junction unmatched.

The CDR3 sequence: CASSSSGYTDTQYF. The CDR3 DNA reads TGTGCCAGCAGCTCTAGCGGCTACACAGATACGCAGTATTTT. The chain carries TRBV7-2 and TRBJ2-3, with TRBD2 matching 7 bases. Unmatched junction bases numbered 3, after V lost 4 bases and J lost 2 bases. The CDR3 has 14 residues. The germline V gene encodes CDR1 SGHTA and CDR2 FQGNSA.

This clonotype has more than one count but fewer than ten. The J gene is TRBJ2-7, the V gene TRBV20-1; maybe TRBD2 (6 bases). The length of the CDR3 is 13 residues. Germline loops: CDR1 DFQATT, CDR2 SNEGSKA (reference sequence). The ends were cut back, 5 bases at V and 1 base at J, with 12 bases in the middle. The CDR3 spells CSAETRMSYEQYF. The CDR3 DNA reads TGCAGTGCTGAGACTAGGATGTCCTACGAGCAGTACTTC.

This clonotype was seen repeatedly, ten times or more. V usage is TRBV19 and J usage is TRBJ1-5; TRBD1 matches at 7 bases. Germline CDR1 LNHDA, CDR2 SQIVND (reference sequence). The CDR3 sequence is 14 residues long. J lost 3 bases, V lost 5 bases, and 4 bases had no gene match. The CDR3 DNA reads TGTGCCAGTAGTGCGGGACAGCTCAATCAGCCCCAGCATTTT. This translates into CASSAGQLNQPQHF.

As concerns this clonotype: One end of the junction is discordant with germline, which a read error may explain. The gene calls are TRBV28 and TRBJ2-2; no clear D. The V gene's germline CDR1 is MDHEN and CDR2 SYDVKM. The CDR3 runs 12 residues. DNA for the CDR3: TGTGCCAACAGTGAGGACACCGGGGAGCTGTTTTTT. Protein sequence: CANSEDTGELFF.

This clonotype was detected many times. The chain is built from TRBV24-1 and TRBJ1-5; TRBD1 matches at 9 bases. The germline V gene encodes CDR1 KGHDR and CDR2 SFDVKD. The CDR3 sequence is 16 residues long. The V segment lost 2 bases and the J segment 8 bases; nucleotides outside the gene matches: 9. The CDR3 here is CATSDSQTGGKEPQHF. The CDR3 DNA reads TGTGCCACCAGTGATTCTCAGACAGGGGGGAAGGAGCCCCAGCATTTT.

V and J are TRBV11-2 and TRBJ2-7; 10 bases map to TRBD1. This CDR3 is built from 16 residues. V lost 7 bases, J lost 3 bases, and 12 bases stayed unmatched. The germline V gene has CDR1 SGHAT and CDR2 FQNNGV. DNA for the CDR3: TGTGCCAGCACACCAGGACCGGACAGGGGGGTCTACGAGCAGTACTTC. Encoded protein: CASTPGPDRGVYEQYF.

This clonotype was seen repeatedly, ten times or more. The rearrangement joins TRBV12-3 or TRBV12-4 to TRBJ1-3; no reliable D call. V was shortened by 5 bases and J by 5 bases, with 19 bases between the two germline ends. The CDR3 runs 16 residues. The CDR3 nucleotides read TGTGCCAGCAGTCGTCGTGGAACCATTACGAGAAACACCATATATTTT. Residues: CASSRRGTITRNTIYF.

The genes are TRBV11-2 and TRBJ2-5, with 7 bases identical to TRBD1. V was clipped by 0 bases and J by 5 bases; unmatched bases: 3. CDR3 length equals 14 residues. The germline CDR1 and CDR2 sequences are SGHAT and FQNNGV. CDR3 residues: CASSLDPGGETQYF. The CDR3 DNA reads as TGTGCCAGCAGCTTAGACCCAGGGGGTGAGACCCAGTACTTC.